This T cell receptor (beta chain) comes out of a study of T cells after yellow fever vaccination. Conversion of TCR transcripts into cDNA relied on 5'RACE template switching, which added a universal primer site and UMIs. TCRdb re-derived calls from the 5' RACE reads in MiXCR, one entry per CDR3 protein. The top ten hold roughly 2.6% of the sample, which has approximately 110,000 distinct CDR3 sequences, under 8% seen once. After removal of 1 base from V and 2 bases from J, the junction contained 10 bases not matched to a gene. CDR3 length: 18 amino acids. Germline V gene sequence: CDR1 MGHRA, CDR2 YSYEKL. This clonotype occurred many times.

The TCR was taken from a man aged 18 to 30 who received the YFV17D yellow fever vaccine. This sequence joins TRBV4-1 and TRBJ1-2; 10 bases are a match to TRBD1. Material: CD4+ T cells sorted from PBMCs, obtained more than 8 days after the first yellow fever vaccination. In DNA, the CDR3 is TGCGCCAGCAGCCAAGGGCCCCGCAGGACAGGGGGAAACTATGGCTACACCTTC. Translating gives CASSQGPRRTGGNYGYTF.